This passage covers 23 T cell receptor beta chains from one sample sequenced in a study of blood T cell repertoires in COVID-19 (dated by TCRdb to 2019 to 2021). Library preparation was by the immunoSEQ multiplex PCR assay. TCRdb's version of the immuneACCESS table is confined to in-frame rearrangements and falls short of the full clone set. An unresolved V gene accounts for under half of the shortfall where checked; the remainder is of unknown origin. Within this sample are 230,000 or so clones, with about 90% of them counted one time only. 1.9% of the sample is in the top ten clones. The sequenced sample was peripheral blood. Every receptor here comes from a man between 40 and 49 years old with active or convalescent COVID-19.

This clone was detected a few times. The chain combines TRBV7-9 with TRBJ2-7; TRBD1 matches at 9 bases. CDR1 is SEHNR, CDR2 FQNEAQ, per germline (reference sequence). The CDR3 has 14 residues. The V gene end was trimmed by 4 bases and the J gene end by 7 bases; junction bases not matched to a gene: 8. The CDR3 DNA follows: TGTGCCAGCAGCTCTCGGGACAGGGTGGGGGAGCAGTACTTC. It specifies CASSSRDRVGEQYF.

The chain is built from TRBV11-2 and TRBJ1-5; possibly TRBD1 for D (5 bases). The CDR3 covers 14 residues. Germline CDR1 reads SGHAT; CDR2 reads FQNNGV. With 4 bases removed from V and 4 bases from J, the gap between germline ends came to 11 bases. The CDR3 region has the DNA TGTGCCAGCAGCTCTAGACAGACTAATCAGCCCCAGCATTTT. Translated: CASSSRQTNQPQHF.

The chain joins TRBV4-1 to TRBJ1-6, with D perhaps TRBD1 (5 bases). The CDR3 totals 15 residues. V was clipped by 1 base and J by 7 bases, with 11 bases between them. In germline, CDR1 is MGHRA, CDR2 YSYEKL. CDR3 residues: CASSQAGGGNSPLHF. The CDR3 bases are TGCGCCAGCAGCCAAGCTGGGGGAGGGAATTCACCCCTCCACTTT.

V and J are TRBV5-1 and TRBJ2-5; 10 nucleotides match TRBD2. V lost 1 base, J lost 2 bases, and 2 bases stayed unmatched. The CDR3 is 15 amino acids. Germline assignment: CDR1 SGHRS and CDR2 YFSETQ. This chain's CDR3 is CASSLTSGVQETQYF. CDR3 coding DNA: TGCGCCAGCAGCTTGACTAGCGGGGTACAAGAGACCCAGTACTTC.

This clone was seen only a few times. V is TRBV6-6 and J is TRBJ2-2; TRBD1 is a possible D gene (5 bases). Germline assignment: CDR1 MNHNY and CDR2 SVGAGI (reference sequence). The CDR3 extends over 14 amino acids. The V and J ends lost 6 bases and 2 bases respectively, with 10 bases between them. CDR3 amino acids: CASSSRTNTGELFF. The DNA of the CDR3 is TGTGCCAGCAGCTCCAGGACAAACACCGGGGAGCTGTTTTTT.

This clone was seen a handful of times. The gene calls are TRBV7-9 and TRBJ1-3; 7 bases map to TRBD1. The CDR3 length is 14 residues. Germline loops: CDR1 SEHNR, CDR2 FQNEAQ (reference sequence). With V trimmed by 4 bases and J by 2 bases, 2 bases remained unmatched. CDR3 region: CASSYTGAGNTIYF. DNA of the CDR3: TGTGCCAGCAGCTATACAGGGGCTGGAAACACCATATATTTT.

The sample holds one count of this clone. The V call is TRBV5-1, the J call TRBJ2-5; the match to TRBD2 covers 9 bases. This CDR3 has 17 residues. The germline V gene encodes CDR1 SGHRS and CDR2 YFSETQ. J was trimmed by 5 bases and V by 0 bases; bases with no gene match: 11. In nucleotides, the CDR3 is TGCGCCAGCAGCTTGGGGCTAGCGGGGATACCGGGGGAGACCCAGTACTTC. This sequence encodes CASSLGLAGIPGETQYF. Supplemented by reference TRBV5-1 and TRBJ2-5, the full variable domain reads KAGVTQTPRYLIKTRGQQVTLSCSPISGHRSVSWYQQTPGQGLQFLFEYFSETQRNKGNFPGRFSGRQFSNSRSEMNVSTLELGDSALYLCASSLGLAGIPGETQYFGPGTRLLVL.

The J gene is TRBJ2-1, the V gene TRBV5-1; 9 bases are a match to TRBD2. Germline V gene lookup returns CDR1 SGHRS and CDR2 YFSETQ. V dropped 2 bases and J dropped 2; count of bases not matched to a gene: 5. The CDR3 is 16 residues long. The CDR3 region has the DNA TGCGCCAGCAGCTTCGGACTAGCGCCACCCTACAATGAGCAGTTCTTC. Amino acid sequence: CASSFGLAPPYNEQFF.

This clone is a singleton in its sample. The chain recombines TRBV18 with TRBJ2-3; D not resolved. Germline CDR1 is KGHSH and CDR2 is LQKENI. Trimming stripped 1 base from V and 2 bases from J, with 10 bases between. The CDR3 loop spans 15 amino acids. The chain's CDR3 is CASSPLRSDTDTQYF. The CDR3 nucleotides are TGTGCCAGCTCACCACTACGAAGCGACACAGATACGCAGTATTTT.

This clone was seen once. V and J are TRBV28 and TRBJ2-7, with 10 bases lining up with TRBD1. This CDR3 contains 17 residues. Germline CDR1 reads MDHEN; CDR2 reads SYDVKM. V lost 5 bases to trimming and J lost 4 bases; unmatched junction nucleotides: 14. CDR3 in amino acids: CASSRLTGQGILYEQYF. The CDR3 DNA reads as TGTGCCAGCAGTCGTCTTACGGGACAGGGGATTTTGTACGAGCAGTACTTC.

The genes are TRBV10-2 and TRBJ2-7; D might be TRBD1 (6 bases). The CDR3 sequence is 12 residues long. The germline V gene encodes CDR1 WSHSY and CDR2 SAAADI. V gave up 6 bases and J gave up 2 bases, with 8 bases separating them. CDR3 protein: CASRTGPYEQYF. The DNA of the CDR3 is TGCGCCAGCAGGACAGGTCCCTACGAGCAGTACTTC.

This clone has only one observation. V usage is TRBV7-8 and J usage is TRBJ1-4; maybe TRBD1 (5 bases). The CDR3 runs to 15 residues. Germline assignment: CDR1 SGHVS and CDR2 FQNEAQ. Trimming removed 4 bases at V and 3 bases at J, with 12 bases between. CDR3 bases: TGTGCCAGCAGCTCCCGACCGGGGGCTAATGAAAAACTGTTTTTT. Protein: CASSSRPGANEKLFF.

This sequence joins TRBV2 and TRBJ2-1; 16 positions match TRBD2. Germline V CDR1 and CDR2: SNHLY, FYNNEI. Trimming removed 7 bases from V and 8 bases from J; junction bases left unmatched: 5. The CDR3 sequence is 15 residues long. For the CDR3, the DNA is TGTGCCAGCACGGGACTAGCGGGGGGGCGCGATGAGCAGTTCTTC. This translates into CASTGLAGGRDEQFF.

There are many counts of this clone. This sequence joins TRBV11-2 and TRBJ2-2; 7 bases are a match to TRBD1. The CDR3 consists of 15 residues. The germline CDR1 and CDR2 sequences are SGHAT and FQNNGV. V shed 5 bases and J 3 bases; nucleotides not matched to a gene: 6. CDR3 loop: CASSQNTGDTGELFF. In DNA, the CDR3 is TGTGCCAGCAGCCAAAACACAGGGGACACCGGGGAGCTGTTTTTT.

The V gene is TRBV11-3, the J gene TRBJ1-1, with D tentatively TRBD1 (5 bases). This CDR3 is 13 amino acids long. V was cut by 3 bases and J by 3 bases, with 8 bases left in between. Germline V CDR1 and CDR2: SGHNT, YENEEA. The CDR3 loop is CASSFSRDTEAFF. The CDR3 nucleotides read TGTGCCAGCAGCTTCAGCAGGGACACTGAAGCTTTCTTT.

J is TRBJ1-6 and V is TRBV28; maybe TRBD1 (5 bases). The CDR3 length is 13 residues. The V gene's germline CDR1 is MDHEN and CDR2 SYDVKM. Between the trimmed V and J ends, which lost 6 bases and 4 bases, there was a span of 7 bases. The CDR3 region has the DNA TGTGCCAGCAGCCCAGGGTATAATTCACCCCTCCACTTT. Translation gives CASSPGYNSPLHF.

J is TRBJ2-2 and V is TRBV29-1; D is ambiguous. The germline V gene has CDR1 SQVTM and CDR2 ANQGSEA. The CDR3 sequence is 12 residues long. V was clipped by 7 bases and J by 4 bases, with 10 bases between them. CDR3 DNA: TGCAGCGCCATACCTAGCACCGGGGAGCTGTTTTTT. This sequence encodes CSAIPSTGELFF.

The rearrangement links TRBV30 to TRBJ2-5; D may be TRBD1 (5 bases). Germline V CDR1 and CDR2: GTSNPN, SVGIG (reference sequence). The CDR3 extends over 16 amino acids. The V end was cut by 0 bases, the J end by 2 bases, with 16 bases between. The chain's CDR3 is CAWSVPQSAGQETQYF. The CDR3 coding sequence is TGTGCCTGGAGTGTACCCCAATCCGCAGGGCAAGAGACCCAGTACTTC.

The genes are TRBV4-1 and TRBJ1-3, with D possibly TRBD1 on 6 matching bases. Germline CDR1 and CDR2: MGHRA and YSYEKL. The CDR3 length is 16 residues. Between the trimmed V and J ends, which lost 4 bases and 0 bases, there was a span of 13 bases. The CDR3 region has the DNA TGCGCCAGCAGCCTCGGAACAGGGAGCTCTGGAAACACCATATATTTT. This sequence encodes CASSLGTGSSGNTIYF.

The chain has TRBV9 and TRBJ2-2, with TRBD2 identical over 7 bases. Germline lookup yields CDR1 SGDLS and CDR2 YYNGEE. Trimming removed 3 bases from V and 4 bases from J; junction bases left unmatched: 6. The CDR3 has 15 residues. The DNA of the CDR3 is TGTGCCAGCAGCGCTCCGGGGGGAGGCACCGGGGAGCTGTTTTTT. Translated: CASSAPGGGTGELFF.

J is TRBJ2-1 and V is TRBV30, with TRBD2 identical over 11 bases. Germline V gene lookup returns CDR1 GTSNPN and CDR2 SVGIG (reference sequence). V was clipped by 7 bases and J by 1 base; unmatched bases: 6. CDR3 length: 15 residues. CDR3 sequence reads: CASTGTSGSYNEQFF. The CDR3 DNA sequence: TGTGCCTCTACCGGGACTAGCGGATCCTACAATGAGCAGTTCTTC.

This chain uses TRBV19 with TRBJ2-3, with D uncertain. In germline, CDR1 is LNHDA, CDR2 SQIVND (reference sequence). Trimming took off 4 bases at V and 0 bases at J, with 14 bases between the two ends. The length of the CDR3 is 16 residues. DNA of the CDR3: TGTGCCAGTAGTACTCGTGACCGGGTGAGCACAGATACGCAGTATTTT. This codes for CASSTRDRVSTDTQYF.

The rearrangement joins TRBV19 to TRBJ1-4, with 9 bases lining up with TRBD1. V was pared by 10 bases and J by 8 bases, with 8 bases of the junction left unmatched. CDR1 is LNHDA, CDR2 SQIVND, per germline (reference sequence). The CDR3 is 13 residues long. The CDR3 region has the DNA TGTGCCACCAGGGACAGGGCCAAGGAAAAACTGTTTTTT. Translation gives CATRDRAKEKLFF.